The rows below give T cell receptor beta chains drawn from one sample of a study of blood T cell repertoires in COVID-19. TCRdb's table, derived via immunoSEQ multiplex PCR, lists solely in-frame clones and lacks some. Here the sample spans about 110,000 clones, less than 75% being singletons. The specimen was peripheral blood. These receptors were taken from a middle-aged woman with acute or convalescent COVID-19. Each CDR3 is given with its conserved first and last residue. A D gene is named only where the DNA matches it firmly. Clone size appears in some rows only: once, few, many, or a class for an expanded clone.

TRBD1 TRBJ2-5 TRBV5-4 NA TGTGCCAGCAGCTTGCGCACAGGGGGAAAAGAGACCCAGTACTTC CASSLRTGGKETQYF
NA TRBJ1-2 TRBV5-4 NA TGTGCCAGCAGCCAGGACAGTCCCTATGGCTACACCTTC CASSQDSPYGYTF
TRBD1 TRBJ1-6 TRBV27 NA TGTGCCAGCAGTTTGACAGGGTTTAGCTCACCCCTCCACTTT CASSLTGFSSPLHF
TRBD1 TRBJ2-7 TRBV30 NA TGTGCCTGGAGTAGGGCAGGGGGCATCGAGCAGTACTTC CAWSRAGGIEQYF
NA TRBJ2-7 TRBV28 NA TGTGCCAGCAGTTCTGACAGGAACGAGCAGTACTTC CASSSDRNEQYF
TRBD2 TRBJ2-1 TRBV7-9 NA TGTGCCAGCAGCTTAGGGACTAGCAGCAATGAGCAGTTCTTC CASSLGTSSNEQFF
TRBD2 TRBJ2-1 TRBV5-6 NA TGTGCCAGCAGCTCTCTAGCGGGGGTTCTTGAGCAGTTCTTC CASSSLAGVLEQFF
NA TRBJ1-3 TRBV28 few TGTGCCAGCAGTCCCCCCCTCAGGGCGACCTCTGGAAACACCATATATTTT CASSPPLRATSGNTIYF
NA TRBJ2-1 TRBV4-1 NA TGCGCCAGCAGCCATTACAGGGAAGGAAATGAGCAGTTCTTC CASSHYREGNEQFF
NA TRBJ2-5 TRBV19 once TGTGCCAGTAGTGAGAGCCGAGAGACCCAGTACTTC CASSESRETQYF
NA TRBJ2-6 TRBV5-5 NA TGTGCCAGCAGCCTTGGTCCGGGAACGGGGGCCAACGTCCTGACTTTC CASSLGPGTGANVLTF
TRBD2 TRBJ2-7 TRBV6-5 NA TGTGCCAGCATTCTTTCCCGGGGGGGGTACGAGCAGTACTTC CASILSRGGYEQYF
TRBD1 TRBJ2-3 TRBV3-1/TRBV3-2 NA TGTGCCAGCAGGTCCCGGGACAGGGGGCAGTATTTT CASRSRDRGQYF